Listed below are T cell receptor beta chains from one sample, sequenced in a study of blood T cell repertoires in COVID-19. The repertoire was sequenced with immunoSEQ multiplex PCR; TCRdb's copy has only in-frame clones and lacks some. Here the sample spans about 100,000 clones, 91% being singletons. The source material was peripheral blood. Source of these receptors: a man in his fifties with acute or convalescent COVID-19. The CDR3 runs from the conserved cysteine through the conserved F or W. Each record gives: D gene, V gene, clone size, J gene, CDR3 protein, CDR3 DNA. A D gene is named only where the DNA matches it firmly. A row's size may be missing; if present it is once, few, many or a size class.

d_gene: TRBD2
v_gene: TRBV7-9
abundance: NA
j_gene: TRBJ2-5
CDR3aa: CASSGTSGGPIQETQYF
CDR3nt: TGTGCCAGCAGCGGGACTAGCGGGGGGCCCATTCAAGAGACCCAGTACTTC

d_gene: NA
v_gene: TRBV13
abundance: once
j_gene: TRBJ1-1
CDR3aa: CASSRRKEGTEAFF
CDR3nt: TGTGCCAGCAGCCGACGTAAAGAGGGCACTGAAGCTTTCTTT

d_gene: NA
v_gene: TRBV5-1
abundance: NA
j_gene: TRBJ1-1
CDR3aa: CASSLAGTLNTEAFF
CDR3nt: TGCGCCAGCAGCTTGGCAGGAACCTTGAACACTGAAGCTTTCTTT

d_gene: NA
v_gene: TRBV25-1
abundance: NA
j_gene: TRBJ2-5
CDR3aa: CASSEGHNQETQYF
CDR3nt: TGTGCCAGCAGTGAAGGACACAACCAAGAGACCCAGTACTTC

d_gene: TRBD1
v_gene: TRBV9
abundance: few
j_gene: TRBJ2-1
CDR3aa: CASSAGDRSIHEQFF
CDR3nt: TGTGCCAGCAGCGCCGGGGACAGGTCCATCCATGAGCAGTTCTTC

d_gene: TRBD1
v_gene: TRBV6-6
abundance: NA
j_gene: TRBJ1-6
CDR3aa: CASSYGTGGGSPLHF
CDR3nt: TGTGCCAGCAGTTACGGGACAGGGGGTGGTTCACCCCTCCACTTT

d_gene: NA
v_gene: TRBV7-2
abundance: NA
j_gene: TRBJ1-6
CDR3aa: CASSLDRAKGSPLHF
CDR3nt: TGTGCCAGCAGCTTAGACAGGGCGAAGGGCTCACCCCTCCACTTT

d_gene: TRBD1
v_gene: TRBV13
abundance: NA
j_gene: TRBJ2-2
CDR3aa: CASSLPKTGPRGKDTGELFF
CDR3nt: TGTGCCAGCAGCTTACCCAAGACAGGGCCCAGGGGGAAGGACACCGGGGAGCTGTTTTTT

d_gene: NA
v_gene: TRBV6-6
abundance: few
j_gene: TRBJ2-2
CDR3aa: CASGRGPGSGELFF
CDR3nt: TGTGCCAGCGGGCGGGGCCCCGGGTCCGGGGAGCTGTTTTTT

d_gene: NA
v_gene: TRBV10-2
abundance: few
j_gene: TRBJ1-2
CDR3aa: CASSERYGYTF
CDR3nt: TGCGCCAGCAGTGAACGGTATGGCTACACCTTC

d_gene: NA
v_gene: TRBV10-3
abundance: NA
j_gene: TRBJ1-1
CDR3aa: CAISENRNTEAFF
CDR3nt: TGTGCCATCAGTGAGAACAGGAACACTGAAGCTTTCTTT

d_gene: TRBD1
v_gene: TRBV19
abundance: once
j_gene: TRBJ2-3
CDR3aa: CATQDRASTDTQYF
CDR3nt: TGTGCCACCCAGGACAGGGCTAGCACAGATACGCAGTATTTT

d_gene: TRBD2
v_gene: TRBV10-3
abundance: NA
j_gene: TRBJ2-1
CDR3aa: CAISRLAGDYNEQFF
CDR3nt: TGTGCCATCAGTCGACTAGCGGGGGACTACAATGAGCAGTTCTTC

d_gene: NA
v_gene: TRBV12-5
abundance: NA
j_gene: TRBJ1-5
CDR3aa: CASGLTFTVQPQHF
CDR3nt: TGTGCTAGTGGTTTGACCTTTACAGTTCAGCCCCAGCATTTT

d_gene: NA
v_gene: TRBV7-2
abundance: NA
j_gene: TRBJ1-5
CDR3aa: CASSSNRLAQPQHF
CDR3nt: TGTGCCAGCAGCTCGAACAGGTTGGCTCAGCCCCAGCATTTT

d_gene: TRBD1
v_gene: TRBV9
abundance: NA
j_gene: TRBJ2-2
CDR3aa: CASSVVGQGNTGELFF
CDR3nt: TGTGCCAGCAGCGTAGTTGGACAGGGTAACACCGGGGAGCTGTTTTTT

d_gene: TRBD1
v_gene: TRBV11-2
abundance: NA
j_gene: TRBJ1-1
CDR3aa: CASSGAGGFTEAFF
CDR3nt: TGTGCCAGCAGCGGAGCAGGGGGCTTCACTGAAGCTTTCTTT

d_gene: NA
v_gene: TRBV6-1
abundance: NA
j_gene: TRBJ1-2
CDR3aa: CASSDRKANYGYTF
CDR3nt: TGTGCCAGCAGTGACAGGAAGGCTAACTATGGCTACACCTTC

d_gene: TRBD1
v_gene: TRBV12-3/TRBV12-4
abundance: NA
j_gene: TRBJ1-2
CDR3aa: CASSEQGNYGYTF
CDR3nt: TGTGCCAGCAGTGAACAGGGGAACTATGGCTACACCTTC

d_gene: NA
v_gene: TRBV12-3/TRBV12-4
abundance: NA
j_gene: TRBJ1-1
CDR3aa: CASSARPITEAFF
CDR3nt: TGTGCCAGCAGTGCCAGGCCCATCACTGAAGCTTTCTTT

d_gene: TRBD1
v_gene: TRBV30
abundance: NA
j_gene: TRBJ2-7
CDR3aa: CAWSVRGQGAYEQYF
CDR3nt: TGTGCCTGGAGTGTACGGGGACAGGGGGCCTACGAGCAGTACTTC

d_gene: NA
v_gene: TRBV9
abundance: NA
j_gene: TRBJ2-1
CDR3aa: CASGKVGASYNEQFF
CDR3nt: TGTGCCAGCGGTAAGGTTGGGGCCTCCTACAATGAGCAGTTCTTC

d_gene: TRBD2
v_gene: TRBV4-2
abundance: NA
j_gene: TRBJ2-5
CDR3aa: CASSQGHSSGEETQYF
CDR3nt: TGTGCCAGCAGCCAGGGCCACTCTAGCGGCGAGGAGACCCAGTACTTC

d_gene: TRBD1
v_gene: TRBV27
abundance: NA
j_gene: TRBJ1-1
CDR3aa: CASSLLGQGYNTEAFF
CDR3nt: TGTGCCAGCAGTTTACTGGGACAGGGATACAACACTGAAGCTTTCTTT

d_gene: NA
v_gene: TRBV13
abundance: few
j_gene: TRBJ1-4
CDR3aa: CASSRQGYSNEKLFF
CDR3nt: TGTGCCAGCAGCCGCCAGGGCTACTCTAATGAAAAACTGTTTTTT

d_gene: TRBD2
v_gene: TRBV2
abundance: NA
j_gene: TRBJ2-5
CDR3aa: CASTGTSGGTMTQYF
CDR3nt: TGTGCCAGCACCGGGACTAGCGGGGGGACGATGACCCAGTACTTC

d_gene: NA
v_gene: TRBV6-5
abundance: NA
j_gene: TRBJ1-4
CDR3aa: CAAGYEKLFF
CDR3nt: TGTGCCGCGGGGTATGAAAAACTGTTTTTT

d_gene: NA
v_gene: TRBV4-2
abundance: NA
j_gene: TRBJ1-5
CDR3aa: CASSQEIRGNQPQHF
CDR3nt: TGTGCCAGCAGCCAAGAGATTCGGGGCAATCAGCCCCAGCATTTT

d_gene: TRBD1
v_gene: TRBV2
abundance: NA
j_gene: TRBJ1-6
CDR3aa: CASQGQDNSPLHF
CDR3nt: TGTGCCAGCCAAGGACAGGATAATTCACCCCTCCACTTT

d_gene: NA
v_gene: TRBV1
abundance: NA
j_gene: TRBJ1-5
CDR3aa: CTSSQDGRQGYNYQPQHF
CDR3nt: TGCACCAGCAGCCAAGATGGCCGACAGGGGTATAATTATCAGCCCCAGCATTTT

d_gene: NA
v_gene: TRBV21-1
abundance: NA
j_gene: TRBJ2-3
CDR3aa: CASSKGTSRTDTQYF
CDR3nt: TGTGCCAGCAGCAAAGGGACAAGCCGCACAGATACGCAGTATTTT

d_gene: NA
v_gene: TRBV24-1
abundance: NA
j_gene: TRBJ2-2
CDR3aa: CATSDLWGHGELFF
CDR3nt: TGTGCCACCAGTGATTTGTGGGGCCACGGGGAGCTGTTTTTT

d_gene: TRBD1
v_gene: TRBV5-1
abundance: NA
j_gene: TRBJ1-1
CDR3aa: CASSLGTGVMNTEAFF
CDR3nt: TGCGCCAGCAGCTTAGGGACAGGGGTCATGAACACTGAAGCTTTCTTT

d_gene: NA
v_gene: TRBV24-1
abundance: NA
j_gene: TRBJ1-4
CDR3aa: CATSDGGANEKLFF
CDR3nt: TGTGCCACCAGTGATGGTGGGGCAAATGAAAAACTGTTTTTT

d_gene: NA
v_gene: TRBV6-6
abundance: NA
j_gene: TRBJ2-7
CDR3aa: CASSFGPQGISYEQYF
CDR3nt: TGTGCCAGCAGTTTCGGTCCCCAGGGGATATCTTACGAGCAGTACTTC

d_gene: TRBD2
v_gene: TRBV7-2
abundance: NA
j_gene: TRBJ2-7
CDR3aa: CASSRVAAGYEQYF
CDR3nt: TGTGCCAGCAGCCGTGTAGCAGCGGGGTACGAGCAGTACTTC

d_gene: NA
v_gene: TRBV7-2
abundance: NA
j_gene: TRBJ1-3
CDR3aa: CASSLRDSGNTIYF
CDR3nt: TGTGCCAGCAGCTTAAGAGACAGTGGAAACACCATATATTTT

d_gene: NA
v_gene: TRBV6-5
abundance: once
j_gene: TRBJ1-1
CDR3aa: CASSSQGNTEAFF
CDR3nt: TGTGCCAGCAGTTCACAGGGGAACACTGAAGCTTTCTTT

d_gene: NA
v_gene: TRBV12-5
abundance: once
j_gene: TRBJ1-1
CDR3aa: CASGLVTQNTEAFF
CDR3nt: TGTGCTAGTGGTTTGGTAACTCAGAACACTGAAGCTTTCTTT

d_gene: NA
v_gene: TRBV11-2
abundance: NA
j_gene: TRBJ1-2
CDR3aa: CASSTTRNYGYTF
CDR3nt: TGTGCCAGCAGCACCACACGAAACTATGGCTACACCTTC

d_gene: TRBD1
v_gene: TRBV27
abundance: NA
j_gene: TRBJ1-2
CDR3aa: CASSSTGADYGYTF
CDR3nt: TGTGCCAGCAGTTCAACAGGGGCTGACTATGGCTACACCTTC

d_gene: NA
v_gene: TRBV2
abundance: NA
j_gene: TRBJ1-6
CDR3aa: CASSERQGGSSPLHF
CDR3nt: TGTGCCAGCAGTGAAAGGCAGGGAGGCTCGTCTCCCCTCCACTTT

d_gene: TRBD1
v_gene: TRBV30
abundance: once
j_gene: TRBJ2-7
CDR3aa: CAWRTRDRVGYEQYF
CDR3nt: TGTGCCTGGCGGACCCGGGACAGGGTTGGGTACGAGCAGTACTTC

d_gene: NA
v_gene: TRBV6-5
abundance: NA
j_gene: TRBJ1-4
CDR3aa: CASSSGGGEKLFF
CDR3nt: TGTGCCAGCAGTTCGGGTGGGGGCGAAAAACTGTTTTTT

d_gene: NA
v_gene: TRBV28
abundance: NA
j_gene: TRBJ1-5
CDR3aa: CASNRGPQHF
CDR3nt: TGTGCCAGCAATCGAGGGCCCCAGCATTTT

d_gene: NA
v_gene: TRBV6-1
abundance: NA
j_gene: TRBJ1-2
CDR3aa: CASRFQRGAGGYTF
CDR3nt: TGTGCCAGCAGGTTCCAACGGGGGGCCGGTGGCTACACCTTC

d_gene: NA
v_gene: TRBV7-2
abundance: NA
j_gene: TRBJ2-2
CDR3aa: CASSSTQIGELFF
CDR3nt: TGTGCCAGCAGCTCCACACAGATCGGGGAGCTGTTTTTT

d_gene: NA
v_gene: TRBV10-1
abundance: NA
j_gene: TRBJ1-2
CDR3aa: CASSGERQKPTSNYGYTF
CDR3nt: TGCGCCAGCAGTGGGGAAAGACAGAAACCAACTTCTAACTATGGCTACACCTTC

d_gene: TRBD1
v_gene: TRBV6-4
abundance: NA
j_gene: TRBJ1-1
CDR3aa: CASRGQMNTEAFF
CDR3nt: TGTGCCAGCAGGGGACAGATGAACACTGAAGCTTTCTTT

d_gene: TRBD2
v_gene: TRBV6-2/TRBV6-3
abundance: NA
j_gene: TRBJ2-7
CDR3aa: CASSPRSGGRTYEQYF
CDR3nt: TGTGCCAGCAGCCCTCGGAGCGGGGGACGGACCTACGAGCAGTACTTC

d_gene: NA
v_gene: TRBV2
abundance: NA
j_gene: TRBJ1-5
CDR3aa: CASSWEGGQPQHF
CDR3nt: TGTGCCAGCAGCTGGGAGGGCGGTCAGCCCCAGCATTTT

d_gene: NA
v_gene: TRBV18
abundance: NA
j_gene: TRBJ2-5
CDR3aa: CASSQQGRETQYF
CDR3nt: TGTGCCAGCTCACAACAGGGCCGAGAGACCCAGTACTTC

d_gene: TRBD1
v_gene: TRBV6-6
abundance: NA
j_gene: TRBJ1-2
CDR3aa: CASSSLTGGIGYTF
CDR3nt: TGTGCCAGCAGTTCTTTGACAGGGGGCATTGGCTACACCTTC